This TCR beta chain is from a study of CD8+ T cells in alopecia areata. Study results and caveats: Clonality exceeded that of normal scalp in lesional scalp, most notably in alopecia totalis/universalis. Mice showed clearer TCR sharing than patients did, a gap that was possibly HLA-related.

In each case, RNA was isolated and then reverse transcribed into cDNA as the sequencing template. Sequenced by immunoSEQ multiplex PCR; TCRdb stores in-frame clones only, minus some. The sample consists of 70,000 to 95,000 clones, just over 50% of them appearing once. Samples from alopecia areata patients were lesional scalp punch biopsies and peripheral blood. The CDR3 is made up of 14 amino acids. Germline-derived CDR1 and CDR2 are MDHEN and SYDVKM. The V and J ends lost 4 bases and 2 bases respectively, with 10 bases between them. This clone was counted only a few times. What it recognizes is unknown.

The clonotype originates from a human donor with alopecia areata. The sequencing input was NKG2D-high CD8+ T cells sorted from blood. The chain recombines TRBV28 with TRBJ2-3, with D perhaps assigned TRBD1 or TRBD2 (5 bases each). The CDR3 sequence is CASSSGALTDTQYF. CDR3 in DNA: TGTGCCAGCAGTTCCGGGGCTCTCACAGATACGCAGTATTTT.